These 27 T cell receptor beta chains came from one sample sequenced in a study of blood T cell repertoires in COVID-19. TCRdb's copy holds only in-frame clones and misses some; the assay was immunoSEQ multiplex PCR. The sample records roughly 200,000 clones, roughly four fifths being singletons. The specimen was PBMCs or T cells enriched from blood (not recorded which). The source is a man aged 35 to 55 who had recovered from COVID-19.

The J gene is TRBJ2-2, the V gene TRBV19, with 14 bases identical to TRBD2. Trimming took 10 bases from V and 2 from J; bases not matched to a gene: 12. This CDR3 is 18 amino acids long. Germline V lookup: CDR1 LNHDA, CDR2 SQIVND (reference sequence). Written as DNA, the CDR3 is TGTGCCACTTGGGCCGGGACTAGCGGGAGTTATAACACCGGGGAGCTGTTTTTT. It specifies CATWAGTSGSYNTGELFF.

In its sample, this clone was seen a few times. The chain is built from TRBV14 and TRBJ1-3; D not certain. The germline V gene encodes CDR1 SGHDN and CDR2 FVKESK. This CDR3 region has 16 residues. V shed 0 bases and J shed 0 bases, with 9 bases lying between them. CDR3 loop: CASSQDNSHSGNTIYF. In nucleotides, the CDR3 is TGTGCCAGCAGCCAAGATAACAGCCACTCTGGAAACACCATATATTTT.

The chain couples TRBV7-9 to TRBJ1-6; 8 bases are shared with TRBD1. Germline CDR1 reads SEHNR; CDR2 reads FQNEAQ (reference sequence). The CDR3 has 16 amino acids. J lost 11 bases, V lost 4 bases, and 13 bases had no gene match. The CDR3 sequence is CASSSGQGHTLTPLHF. The DNA for the CDR3 is TGTGCCAGCAGCTCCGGACAGGGCCACACTTTGACACCCCTCCACTTT.

This sequence joins TRBV4-3 and TRBJ1-2, with 11 bases identical to TRBD1. The CDR3 has 17 residues. The junction had 8 bases not matched to a gene; V was cut back by 1 base and J by 4 bases. Germline-derived CDR1 and CDR2 are LGHNA and YSLEER. CDR3 loop: CASSQAFRTGGGYGYTF. CDR3 nucleotide sequence: TGCGCCAGCAGCCAAGCATTCCGGACAGGGGGCGGCTATGGCTACACCTTC.

As regards this clone: Other DNA sequences in this specimen translate into the identical CDR3. The J gene is TRBJ2-3, the V gene TRBV29-1; D might be TRBD1 (6 bases). Trimming stripped 4 bases from V and 1 base from J, with 6 bases between. Germline assignment: CDR1 SQVTM and CDR2 ANQGSEA. This CDR3 spans 12 amino acids. The DNA of the CDR3 is TGCAGCGTTGGACAGGGCACAGATACGCAGTATTTT. Protein product: CSVGQGTDTQYF.

CDR3 bases: TGTGCCAGCAGCTTATCACCGACAGGGCCCTATGGCTACACCTTC. It specifies CASSLSPTGPYGYTF. The gene calls are TRBV13 and TRBJ1-2, with 7 bases aligning to TRBD1. V lost 2 bases, J lost 4 bases, and 7 bases stayed unmatched. Germline CDR1 and CDR2: PRHDT and FYEKMQ (reference sequence). The CDR3 spans 15 residues. The full variable domain, in which reference TRBV13 and TRBJ1-2 provide the parts outside the CDR3, is AAGVIQSPRHLIKEKRETATLKCYPIPRHDTVYWYQQGPGQDPQFLISFYEKMQSDKGSIPDRFSAQQFSDYHSELNMSSLELGDSALYFCASSLSPTGPYGYTFGSGTRLTVV.

The chain carries TRBV19 and TRBJ2-7; TRBD1 matches at 8 bases. CDR3 length: 16 amino acids. Trimming at V came to 4 bases and at J to 4 bases, leaving 12 bases not matched to a gene. CDR1 and CDR2 from the germline V gene are LNHDA and SQIVND (reference sequence). The CDR3 DNA reads as TGTGCCAGTAGTACTACAGGGGGACATCCACTTTACGAGCAGTACTTC. Its protein is CASSTTGGHPLYEQYF.

In DNA form, the CDR3 reads TGCGCCAGCAGCTTGGATCCAAGACAGGGTGGTGAAGCTTTCTTT. This encodes CASSLDPRQGGEAFF. The chain uses TRBV5-1 and TRBJ1-1; 7 positions match TRBD1. The V gene end was trimmed by 0 bases and the J gene end by 7 bases; junction bases not matched to a gene: 9. This CDR3 comprises 15 residues. Germline V gene lookup returns CDR1 SGHRS and CDR2 YFSETQ.

The V and J genes are TRBV2 and TRBJ1-1; 12 bases agree with TRBD1. Trimming removed 6 bases from V and 5 bases from J; junction bases left unmatched: 4. This CDR3 comprises 14 residues. From germline, CDR1 is SNHLY and CDR2 FYNNEI. The CDR3 nucleotides are TGTGCCAGCAGGGGGACAGGGGGCCGGACTGAAGCTTTCTTT. As protein: CASRGTGGRTEAFF. Full variable domain (missing parts from reference TRBV2 and TRBJ1-1): EPEVTQTPSHQVTQMGQEVILRCVPISNHLYFYWYRQILGQKVEFLVSFYNNEISEKSEIFDDQFSVERPDGSNFTLKIRSTKLEDSAMYFCASRGTGGRTEAFFGQGTRLTVV.

This chain uses TRBV5-3 with TRBJ1-6; TRBD1 matches 9 bases. TRBV5-3 is classed as an ORF, of uncertain function. V dropped 4 bases and J dropped 9; count of bases not matched to a gene: 8. The CDR3 has 15 residues. The CDR3 region is CARSPRDRVGSPLHF. The CDR3 DNA reads TGTGCCAGAAGCCCCCGGGACAGGGTAGGTTCACCCCTCCACTTT.

The chain couples TRBV7-9 to TRBJ1-2; D is unclear. V was trimmed by 1 base and J by 6 bases, leaving 21 bases between them. The CDR3 consists of 17 residues. Germline V lookup: CDR1 SEHNR, CDR2 FQNEAQ (reference sequence). CDR3 nucleotides: TGTGCCAGCAGCTTAGTCGGATCAGCAGGTTGGAAGGATGGCTACACCTTC. Protein product: CASSLVGSAGWKDGYTF.

This chain joins TRBV3-1 (or the pseudogene TRBV3-2) and TRBJ2-7, with D maybe TRBD2 (5 bases). The germline V gene has CDR1 LGHDT and CDR2 YNNKEL (reference sequence). The V gene lost 5 bases and the J gene lost 0 bases, with 14 bases spanning the gap. The CDR3 runs 15 residues. The CDR3 DNA reads as TGTGCCAGCAGCATAACAAGGGAGAGCTCCTACGAGCAGTACGTC. Its translation: CASSITRESSYEQYV.

The CDR3 loop is CASSPGLAGGYNEQFF. CDR3 nucleotide sequence: TGCGCCAGCAGTCCCGGGCTAGCGGGGGGCTACAATGAGCAGTTCTTC. The chain is built from TRBV4-3 and TRBJ2-1; 11 bases align to TRBD2. This CDR3 has 16 residues. Germline V gene data show CDR1 as LGHNA and CDR2 as YSLEER. J was trimmed by 3 bases and V by 6 bases; bases with no gene match: 7.

V and J are TRBV7-9 and TRBJ2-3; 10 bases agree with TRBD2. The ends lost 1 base at V and 3 bases at J; junction bases unmatched: 13. The germline gives CDR1 SEHNR, CDR2 FQNEAQ (reference sequence). The CDR3 covers 19 residues. The CDR3 sequence is CASSLGPHSKREGTDTQYF. Written as DNA, the CDR3 is TGTGCCAGCAGCTTAGGCCCACATTCGAAGCGGGAGGGGACAGATACGCAGTATTTT. Complete variable domain (other parts from reference TRBV7-9 and TRBJ2-3): DTGVSQNPRHKITKRGQNVTFRCDPISEHNRLYWYRQTLGQGPEFLTYFQNEAQLEKSRLLSDRFSAERPKGSFSTLEIQRTEQGDSAMYLCASSLGPHSKREGTDTQYFGPGTRLTVL.

This clone was observed once. J is TRBJ2-1 and V is TRBV5-8; possibly TRBD1 for D (6 bases). V was trimmed by 5 bases and J by 4 bases, leaving 25 bases between them. Germline CDR1 reads SGHTS; CDR2 reads YDEGEE. This CDR3 is 18 amino acids long. The CDR3 region is CASRLQGALGRAYNEQFF. CDR3 coding DNA: TGTGCCAGCAGATTACAGGGAGCGTTGGGTCGGGCTTACAATGAGCAGTTCTTC. Full variable domain (outside the CDR3, taken from reference TRBV5-8 and TRBJ2-1): EAGVTQSPTHLIKTRGQQATLRCSPISGHTSVYWYQQALGLGLQFLLWYDEGEERNRGNFPPRFSGRQFPNYSSELNVNALELEDSALYLCASRLQGALGRAYNEQFFGPGTRLTVL.

Here the CDR3 DNA reads TGTGCCTGGAGTCGGCAGGGGGATTCACCCCTCCACTTT. This codes for CAWSRQGDSPLHF. This sequence joins TRBV30 and TRBJ1-6, with 7 bases aligning to TRBD1. The CDR3 sequence is 13 residues long. Germline CDR1 reads GTSNPN; CDR2 reads SVGIG (reference sequence). V was clipped by 2 bases and J by 8 bases; unmatched bases: 3. The complete variable domain, with remaining parts taken from reference TRBV30 and TRBJ1-6, reads SQTIHQWPATLVQPVGSPLSLECTVEGTSNPNLYWYRQAAGRGLQLLFYSVGIGQISSEVPQNLSASRPQDRQFILSSKKLLLSDSGFYLCAWSRQGDSPLHFGNGTRLTVT.

This clone has a single count. The rearrangement joins TRBV10-1 to TRBJ2-7, with 11 bases lining up with TRBD2. Germline V gene sequence: CDR1 WNHNN, CDR2 SYGVQD (reference sequence). This CDR3 has 19 residues. V was clipped by 3 bases and J by 2 bases; unmatched bases: 15. The CDR3 region has the DNA TGCGCCAGCAGTGAAATGTGTAGACTAGCGGGATACACTGCCTACGAGCAGTACTTC. Its protein product is CASSEMCRLAGYTAYEQYF.

This sequence joins TRBV7-2 and TRBJ1-4, with 9 bases matching TRBD1. The CDR3 loop spans 16 amino acids. The germline V gene has CDR1 SGHTA and CDR2 FQGNSA. With V trimmed by 6 bases and J by 6 bases, 11 bases remained unmatched. CDR3 amino acids: CASRRDLRDRDEKLFF. In nucleotides, the CDR3 is TGTGCCAGCAGACGAGATCTCCGGGACAGGGATGAAAAACTGTTTTTT.

In DNA form, the CDR3 reads TGTGCCAGCACCAACCTTAGTTCGACACCTGGCTACACCTTC. Translation: CASTNLSSTPGYTF. The chain employs TRBV5-5 and TRBJ1-2; D is undetermined. Germline V gene sequence: CDR1 SGHKS, CDR2 YYEKEE (reference sequence). V was cut by 6 bases and J by 7 bases, with 19 bases left in between. The length of the CDR3 is 14 residues.

This clone turned up a few times. The J gene is TRBJ1-2, the V gene TRBV2, with D tentatively TRBD1 (5 bases). This CDR3 comprises 16 residues. Germline CDR1 reads SNHLY; CDR2 reads FYNNEI. Trimming pared 6 bases from V and 3 bases from J, leaving 20 bases between. CDR3 sequence reads: CASSARLGREDYGYTF. CDR3 nucleotide sequence: TGTGCCAGCAGCGCCCGCCTAGGCAGGGAGGACTATGGCTACACCTTC.

This clone came up once. The rearrangement joins TRBV28 to TRBJ2-1; D possibly corresponds to TRBD2 (5 bases). The CDR3 spans 14 residues. Germline CDR1 MDHEN, CDR2 SYDVKM. Trimming stripped 4 bases from V and 6 bases from J, with 13 bases between. For the CDR3, the DNA is TGTGCCAGCAGTTACCAACTAGGACCCAATGAGCAGTTCTTC. It specifies CASSYQLGPNEQFF.

V gene TRBV7-2 combines with J gene TRBJ1-2; D call uncertain. V dropped 5 bases and J dropped 5 bases, with 15 bases sitting between them. Germline CDR1 is SGHTA and CDR2 is FQGNSA. The CDR3 consists of 14 residues. The CDR3 nucleotides are TGTGCCAGCAGCGTGTCCACTCAACCATATGGCTACACCTTC. Protein: CASSVSTQPYGYTF.

The chain links TRBV4-1 to TRBJ1-5, with a weak D call TRBD1 (5 bases). V was shortened by 0 bases and J by 5 bases, with 5 bases between the two germline ends. Per the germline V gene, CDR1 is MGHRA and CDR2 is YSYEKL. The CDR3 has 13 residues. This CDR3 is CASSQEGDQPQHF. The CDR3 DNA reads as TGCGCCAGCAGCCAAGAAGGGGATCAGCCCCAGCATTTT.

This chain links TRBV27 with TRBJ2-3, with D hard to call. Germline CDR1 and CDR2: MNHEY and SMNVEV (reference sequence). V gave up 4 bases and J gave up 7 bases, with 9 bases separating them. This CDR3 region has 12 residues. CDR3 protein: CASSSYPNTQYF. The CDR3 region has the DNA TGTGCCAGCAGTTCCTATCCAAATACGCAGTATTTT.

The rearrangement links TRBV11-2 to TRBJ1-2, with 10 bases that match TRBD1. Trimming at V came to 1 base and at J to 9 bases, leaving 2 bases not matched to a gene. The CDR3 loop spans 13 amino acids. Germline V gene lookup returns CDR1 SGHAT and CDR2 FQNNGV. In nucleotides, the CDR3 is TGTGCCAGCAGCTTAGCGGGACAGGGGAGCTACACCTTC. It translates to CASSLAGQGSYTF. Full variable domain (rest looked up from reference TRBV11-2 and TRBJ1-2): EAGVAQSPRYKIIEKRQSVAFWCNPISGHATLYWYQQILGQGPKLLIQFQNNGVVDDSQLPKDRFSAERLKGVDSTLKIQPAKLEDSAVYLCASSLAGQGSYTFGSGTRLTVV.

The chain is built from TRBV3-1 (or the pseudogene TRBV3-2) and TRBJ2-1, with TRBD2 matching over 8 bases. Germline loops: CDR1 LGHDT, CDR2 YNNKEL (reference sequence). V lost 4 bases and J lost 7; bases outside the gene matches: 9. The CDR3 spans 15 residues. The CDR3 coding sequence is TGTGCCAGCAGCCGTTACAGCGGGAGTAGGAATGAGCAGTTCTTC. This gives the protein CASSRYSGSRNEQFF.

This clone was found once. The chain recombines TRBV18 with TRBJ2-3, with no clear D. Germline V gene lookup returns CDR1 KGHSH and CDR2 LQKENI. Trimming shortened V by 6 bases and J by 0 bases, and 16 bases separated the two germline ends. The CDR3 sequence is 16 residues long. The chain's CDR3 is CASSPSAASSTDTQYF. The CDR3 DNA follows: TGTGCCAGCTCTCCGTCCGCCGCGTCTAGCACAGATACGCAGTATTTT.